The clone carrying this T cell receptor (beta chain) was counted ten times or more. Its antigen is still unknown. This sample stems from a study of regulatory T cells in long-lasting Graves disease. The V gene's germline CDR1 is MDHEN and CDR2 SYDVKM. This CDR3 is built from 16 residues. The V segment lost 5 bases and the J segment 4 bases; nucleotides outside the gene matches: 8. Notes on the study in general: Rather than thyroid tissue, only peripheral blood underwent study. There was favoring of TRBV28, TRBJ1-2 and TRBJ2-5 in persistent disease.

Arm-PCR of CDR3 regions and iRepertoire HTBI primers were the basis on which TCR beta libraries were built. TCRdb re-called the multiplex PCR reads through MiXCR, storing one row per CDR3 protein. The sample lists around 450,000 distinct CDR3 sequences, approximately 21% seen once, with around 7% in the top ten. Stated time point: persistent/refractory GD, antithyroid drugs over 5 years with positive TRAb. RNA extracted from PBMCs served as the sequencing template. Sequences were derived from peripheral blood mononuclear cells (PBMCs), sampled when the disease was refractory, from a patient treated with antithyroid drugs. The receptor's source is a female donor with Graves disease. The chain combines TRBV28 with TRBJ1-5, with 10 positions matching TRBD1. As DNA, the CDR3 is TGTGCCAGCAGTATCTCGACAGGGGGCGGGAATCAGCCCCAGCATTTT. It encodes CASSISTGGGNQPQHF. The full variable domain, with the rest looked up from reference TRBV28 and TRBJ1-5, is DVKVTQSSRYLVKRTGEKVFLECVQDMDHENMFWYRQDPGLGLRLIYFSYDVKMKEKGDIPEGYSVSREKKERFSLILESASTNQTSMYLCASSISTGGGNQPQHFGDGTRLSIL.